Given below is one T cell receptor (beta chain) in context. Antigen specificity is unknown. Libraries for TCRalpha and TCRbeta carried sample barcodes and unique molecular identifiers via 5'RACE. Each CDR3 protein gets one entry after TCRdb re-called the 5' RACE reads with MiXCR. The sample has 200,000 to 300,000 distinct CDR3 sequences; about 16% are singletons. This sample is drawn from a study of T-cell memory formation after mild COVID-19. Study at large: The two donors had largely donor-specific TCR clusters. Findings and caveats of the study: CD4+ contracting clones were mainly CM and EM; CD8+ ones, EMRA. Pre-infection memory carried some responding clones, suggesting that cross-reactive memory joined.

CDR1 and CDR2 (germline): SGHDT, YYEEEE. The CDR3 runs to 15 residues. With V trimmed by 1 base and J by 4 bases, 3 bases remained unmatched. The sample taken for sequencing was PBMCs or a T cell subset sorted from them (not recorded which). The sequence was obtained from an adult woman who had mild COVID-19 (a few samples of this study predate the infection). Cell type and time point are not known. The chain carries TRBV5-6 and TRBJ2-7; 12 nucleotides line up with TRBD2. The CDR3 sequence is CASSLYTSGRYEQYF. The CDR3 nucleotides are TGTGCCAGCAGCTTGTATACTAGCGGGAGGTACGAGCAGTACTTC.